This T cell receptor beta chain was retrieved from a study of OX40 agonist ivuxolimab in advanced cancers. Study as a whole: Dose-escalation patients were diagnosed with hepatocellular carcinoma, melanoma, renal cell cancer or head and neck cancer. Study-wide findings and caveats: Several nonresponders also turned out to have low normalized T-cell clonal expansion. Doses of 0.1 to 3.0 mg/kg were accompanied by clonal expansion of CD4+ and CD8+ blood T cells by week 6.

The CDR3 extends over 14 amino acids. The germline V gene has CDR1 SNHLY and CDR2 FYNNEI. Trimming removed 7 bases from V and 0 bases from J, with 10 bases in between. About this clone: Its target is unknown.

TCRdb's table, derived via immunoSEQ multiplex PCR, lists solely in-frame clones and lacks some. The sample lists about 100,000 clones, 75% to 95% occurring once. This receptor was obtained from an adult with an advanced solid tumor such as melanoma, head and neck, liver or kidney cancer. The source was CD4+ or CD8+ T cells sorted from blood, collected in a trial of the OX40 agonist ivuxolimab. The chain employs TRBV2 and TRBJ1-5; D gene uncertain. The CDR3, as DNA: TGTGCCAGCACGAGACTGGATAGCAATCAGCCCCAGCATTTT. It specifies CASTRLDSNQPQHF.